This record looks at one TCR beta chain sequence and its context. Libraries were prepared by immunoSEQ multiplex PCR; TCRdb keeps only in-frame clonotypes and omits some of them. Of roughly 150,000 clones listed, over 90% were seen once; the top ten hold 2% to 2.5%. The entry originates in a study of control samples from healthy donors and cancer patients. Germline CDR1 is MNHEY and CDR2 is SMNVEV (reference sequence). The CDR3 has 13 amino acids. V was clipped by 0 bases and J by 6 bases, with 8 bases between them. This clonotype originated in a man between 50 and 59 years old in good health. Sequencing used blood. The chain couples TRBV27 to TRBJ1-2; D gene uncertain. CDR3 region: CASSLSRGHGYTF. Here the CDR3 DNA reads TGTGCCAGCAGTTTATCGAGAGGGCATGGCTACACCTTC.